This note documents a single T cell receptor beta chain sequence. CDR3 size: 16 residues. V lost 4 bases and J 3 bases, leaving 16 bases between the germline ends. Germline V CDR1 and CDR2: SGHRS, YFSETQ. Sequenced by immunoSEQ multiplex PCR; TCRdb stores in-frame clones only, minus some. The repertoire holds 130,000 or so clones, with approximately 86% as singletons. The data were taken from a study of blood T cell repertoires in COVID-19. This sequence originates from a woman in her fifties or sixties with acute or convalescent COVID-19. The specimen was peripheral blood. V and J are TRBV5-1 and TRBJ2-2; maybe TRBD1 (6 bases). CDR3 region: CASSENQGPYTGELFF. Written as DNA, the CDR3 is TGCGCCAGCAGCGAGAACCAGGGGCCCTACACCGGGGAGCTGTTTTTT.